A single sample gave rise to the 13 T cell receptor beta chains below, sequenced in a study of T cell responses to AZD1222 COVID-19 vaccine. Sequenced by immunoSEQ multiplex PCR; TCRdb stores in-frame clones only, minus some. The sample comprises 120,000 or so clones, 80% to 90% of which are singletons, and approximately 3.1% rests with the top ten. The sequencing here drew on peripheral blood, taken on day 0 of AZD1222 vaccination. The receptors stem from an adult in good health.

The V call is TRBV5-4, the J call TRBJ2-3; 7 bases are shared with TRBD2. Germline trimming cut 4 bases from V and 6 bases from J; bases unmatched to any gene: 8. CDR3 length: 14 amino acids. In germline, CDR1 is SGHNT, CDR2 YYREEE (reference sequence). The CDR3 nucleotides are TGTGCCAGCAGCCTCAACGTGGGGGGGGATACGCAGTATTTT. It codes for CASSLNVGGDTQYF.

This chain joins TRBV9 and TRBJ1-4; D perhaps matches TRBD1 (6 bases). Germline values: CDR1 SGDLS, CDR2 YYNGEE. This CDR3 has 15 amino acids. V was shortened by 0 bases and J by 7 bases, with 13 bases between the two germline ends. Here the CDR3 DNA reads TGTGCCAGCAGCGTAGCAGGGGTGGGTGCTGAAAAACTGTTTTTT. This codes for CASSVAGVGAEKLFF.

The chain links TRBV7-6 to TRBJ1-5, with TRBD1 matching 7 bases. The germline V gene has CDR1 SGHVS and CDR2 FNYEAQ. This CDR3 is built from 14 residues. The J segment lost 3 bases and the V segment lost 5 bases, leaving 4 bases of the junction unmatched. This chain's CDR3 is CASSPGQYNQPQHF. For the CDR3, the DNA is TGTGCCAGCAGCCCGGGACAGTACAATCAGCCCCAGCATTTT.

The chain combines TRBV19 with TRBJ1-5, with D hard to call. CDR3 length equals 13 residues. The V gene lost 6 bases and the J gene lost 3 bases, with 9 bases spanning the gap. CDR1 and CDR2 (germline): LNHDA, SQIVND (reference sequence). The CDR3 DNA is TGTGCCAGTAGCCAGGTGTCCAATCAGCCCCAGCATTTT. Its translation is CASSQVSNQPQHF.

This chain connects TRBV4-3 to TRBJ2-5; D unresolved. The V gene's germline CDR1 is LGHNA and CDR2 YSLEER. The CDR3 extends over 14 amino acids. V was clipped by 0 bases and J by 1 base, with 6 bases between them. The CDR3 DNA reads as TGCGCCAGCAGCCAAGACGGCCCCCAAGAGACCCAGTACTTC. Protein: CASSQDGPQETQYF.

The chain uses TRBV2 and TRBJ1-4, with D uncertain. V was shortened by 8 bases and J by 1 base, with 17 bases between the two germline ends. This CDR3 spans 16 amino acids. Germline-derived CDR1 and CDR2 are SNHLY and FYNNEI. The CDR3 sequence: CASGFGIVGTNEKLFF. Here the CDR3 DNA reads TGTGCCAGCGGGTTCGGCATCGTCGGAACTAATGAAAAACTGTTTTTT.

V is TRBV30 and J is TRBJ2-3, with 7 bases matching TRBD1. Unmatched junction bases numbered 3, after V lost 2 bases and J lost 4 bases. This CDR3 contains 13 residues. CDR1 GTSNPN and CDR2 SVGIG come from the germline V gene (reference sequence). CDR3 sequence: CAWSRQGADTQYF. The CDR3, as DNA: TGTGCCTGGAGTCGTCAGGGGGCAGATACGCAGTATTTT.

The chain combines TRBV28 with TRBJ1-2; no firm D call. Trimming stripped 1 base from V and 7 bases from J, with 13 bases between. Germline V gives CDR1 MDHEN, CDR2 SYDVKM. CDR3 length equals 14 residues. The CDR3 region is CASSLYPEDSGYTF. In DNA, the CDR3 is TGTGCCAGCAGTTTATATCCAGAAGACTCTGGCTACACCTTC.

The chain recombines TRBV5-1 with TRBJ1-3; no reliable D call. CDR3 length: 16 residues. V lost 1 base to trimming and J lost 0 bases, with 11 bases between them. Germline V gives CDR1 SGHRS, CDR2 YFSETQ. For the CDR3, the DNA is TGCGCCAGCAGCTTGTCCCCGGTCCGCTCTGGAAACACCATATATTTT. Translated: CASSLSPVRSGNTIYF.

This CDR3 is CASSSGTNEQFF. Here the CDR3 DNA reads TGTGCCAGCAGCTCCGGAACCAATGAGCAGTTCTTC. The chain is built from TRBV7-9 and TRBJ2-1; D gene unclear. CDR1 and CDR2 (germline): SEHNR, FQNEAQ (reference sequence). The V end lost 4 bases, the J end lost 6 bases, and 7 bases lay between the germline ends. The CDR3 has 12 amino acids.

This chain uses TRBV28 with TRBJ1-5, with TRBD1 as a possible D gene (6 bases). Germline CDR1 reads MDHEN; CDR2 reads SYDVKM. The CDR3 spans 13 residues. Trimming shortened V by 4 bases and J by 5 bases, and 9 bases separated the two germline ends. CDR3 nucleotides: TGTGCCAGCAGTTCTACAGGGTATCAGCCCCAGCATTTT. Translated: CASSSTGYQPQHF.

V and J are TRBV28 and TRBJ2-7; TRBD1 is a possible D gene (6 bases). V was pared by 5 bases and J by 4 bases, with 12 bases between. The V gene's germline CDR1 is MDHEN and CDR2 SYDVKM. This CDR3 spans 13 amino acids. The CDR3 sequence: CASSGTQGYEQYF. DNA for the CDR3: TGTGCCAGCAGTGGCACACAGGGATACGAGCAGTACTTC.

The rearrangement links TRBV18 to TRBJ1-5; D uncertain. Germline CDR1 KGHSH, CDR2 LQKENI. There are 17 residues in the CDR3. Between the trimmed V and J ends, which lost 0 bases and 4 bases, there was a span of 16 bases. The CDR3 spells CASSPPRGFGLNQPQHF. CDR3 nucleotide sequence: TGTGCCAGCTCACCACCCCGGGGTTTTGGGCTTAATCAGCCCCAGCATTTT.